A single sample is the source of the 23 T cell receptor beta chains below, sequenced in a study of T cell clonality in common variable immunodeficiency. TCRdb's copy holds only in-frame clones and misses some; the assay was immunoSEQ multiplex PCR. Recorded here are fewer than 75,000 clones, none singletons. Sequencing used peripheral blood mononuclear cells. Receptors originate from a person aged 18 to 70 in good health.

This clone was seen only a few times. The read ends 3 residues shy of where the CDR3 ends; the end is completed using the germline J gene. The V and J genes are TRBV5-4 and TRBJ2-5, with D perhaps TRBD1 (6 bases). Trimming took 4 bases from V and 3 from J, leaving 10 bases between them. The CDR3 contains 13 residues. Germline-derived CDR1 and CDR2 are SGHNT and YYREEE (reference sequence). The CDR3 bases that were read are TGTGCCAGCAGCCCAGGGGCCGAAGAGACC. Translated, it gives CASSPGAEET. The complete CDR3 reads CASSPGAEETQYF.

Notes on this clone: The sequenced fragment ends 3 residues before the CDR3 boundary, so the rest is inferred from the germline J gene. V gene TRBV19 combines with J gene TRBJ2-7; a possible D gene is TRBD1 (6 bases). The CDR3 consists of 15 residues. Germline-derived CDR1 and CDR2 are LNHDA and SQIVND (reference sequence). Trimming stripped 3 bases from V and 0 bases from J, with 12 bases between. Incomplete CDR3 DNA: TGTGCCAGTAGTATCTCCGGACAGTTCTCCTACGAG. Translation: CASSISGQFSYE. The entire CDR3 reads CASSISGQFSYEQYF.

The table lists this clone with many counts. Read data end 3 residues before the CDR3 end; the end is taken from the germline J gene. The gene calls are TRBV7-8 and TRBJ1-1; D gene unclear. Germline V CDR1 and CDR2: SGHVS, FQNEAQ. The V end was cut by 11 bases, the J end by 6 bases, with 19 bases between. This CDR3 spans 13 amino acids. The covered CDR3 bases are TGTGCCCTGCGAGGGCTGGAGGTGTCTGAA. It translates to CALRGLEVSE. The whole CDR3 reads CALRGLEVSEAFF. Using reference TRBV7-8 and TRBJ1-1 for the parts outside the CDR3, the full variable domain is GAGVSQSPRYKVAKRGQDVALRCDPISGHVSLFWYQQALGQGPEFLTYFQNEAQLDKSGLPSDRFFAERPEGSVSTLKIQRTQQEDSAVYLCALRGLEVSEAFFGQGTRLTVV.

This clone was detected ten times or more. Incomplete CDR3 DNA: TGTGCCAGCCCTGGACAGATGAACACTGAA. Protein product: CASPGQMNTE. The entire CDR3 reads CASPGQMNTEAFF. This chain links TRBV2 with TRBJ1-1; D may be TRBD1 (6 bases). The missing CDR3 end, 3 residues past where the read stops, is filled in from the germline J gene. CDR3 length: 13 amino acids. The germline CDR1 and CDR2 sequences are SNHLY and FYNNEI. Trimming stripped 8 bases from V and 0 bases from J, with 10 bases between.

This clone was detected ten times or more. The read falls 3 residues short of the CDR3 end, and the missing part is taken from the germline J gene. V usage is TRBV6-1 and J usage is TRBJ1-5, with D hard to call. This CDR3 has 15 residues. Between the trimmed V and J ends, which lost 1 base and 7 bases, there was a span of 14 bases. The germline gives CDR1 MNHNS, CDR2 SASEGT. This chain's CDR3 is CASSEEAGWRQPQHF. The CDR3 DNA, read in part, is TGTGCCAGCAGTGAAGAGGCAGGTTGGAGGCAGCCC.

This clone appeared many times. The DNA read from the CDR3 is TGTGCCAGCTCACCAAGCGGGGAGGGGTCTCACGAG. This codes for CASSPSGEGSHE. The full CDR3 protein reads CASSPSGEGSHEQYF. The V call is TRBV18, the J call TRBJ2-7; TRBD2 matches at 7 bases. The read stops 3 residues short of the end of the CDR3; the missing end is completed from the germline J gene. CDR1 is KGHSH and CDR2 is LQKENI in the germline V gene. J was trimmed by 5 bases and V by 2 bases; bases with no gene match: 9. The CDR3 totals 15 residues.

This clone was counted many times. The read ends 3 residues before the CDR3 terminus; that terminus is restored from the germline J gene. This rearrangement joins TRBV19 to TRBJ1-5; 8 nucleotides line up with TRBD1. CDR3 length: 17 residues. Germline V gene data show CDR1 as LNHDA and CDR2 as SQIVND (reference sequence). V lost 5 bases and J lost 2; bases outside the gene matches: 11. CDR3: CASSGWTGSLGNQPQHF. The CDR3 DNA, read in part, is TGTGCCAGTAGTGGTTGGACAGGGTCCTTAGGCAATCAGCCC.

This clone came up many times. The CDR3 is cut off 3 residues early in the read; its end comes from the germline J gene. This chain links TRBV5-5 with TRBJ1-5; TRBD1 agrees at 7 bases. After removal of 0 bases from V and 2 bases from J, the junction contained 2 bases not matched to a gene. The CDR3 is 15 amino acids. Germline V gene lookup returns CDR1 SGHKS and CDR2 YYEKEE (reference sequence). CDR3 DNA (partial): TGTGCCAGCAGCTTGGATCAGGGGGGCAATCAGCCC. Translation: CASSLDQGGNQP. The complete CDR3 reads CASSLDQGGNQPQHF.

This clone appeared many times. The CDR3 end falls 3 residues outside the read, so it is completed with the germline J gene. The gene calls are TRBV19 and TRBJ2-7; 9 nucleotides match TRBD1. This CDR3 is built from 15 residues. The junction had 6 bases not matched to a gene; V was cut back by 4 bases and J by 2 bases. Germline V gene data show CDR1 as LNHDA and CDR2 as SQIVND (reference sequence). Incomplete CDR3 DNA: TGTGCCAGTAGTACTCCGGGACAGGGAACCTACGAG. Translation: CASSTPGQGTYE. The entire CDR3 is CASSTPGQGTYEQYF.

There are many counts of this clone. The CDR3 end is not reached by the read, which stops 3 residues before it; the germline J gene fills it in. The V call is TRBV18, the J call TRBJ2-2; 7 bases fit TRBD2. This CDR3 contains 18 residues. The junction had 11 bases not matched to a gene; V was cut back by 2 bases and J by 2 bases. CDR1 is KGHSH, CDR2 LQKENI, per germline. CDR3 protein: CASSPSALAAVNTGELFF. The part of the CDR3 DNA that was read is TGTGCCAGCTCACCATCGGCGCTAGCGGCCGTTAACACCGGGGAG.

Remarks on this clone: The read ends 3 residues early relative to the CDR3; the germline J gene fills the gap. The chain uses TRBV25-1 and TRBJ2-5, with 9 bases that match TRBD1. There are 17 residues in the CDR3. The germline V gene encodes CDR1 MGHDK and CDR2 SYGVNS. Losses at the gene ends were 1 base for V and 5 bases for J; bases not matched to a gene: 11. CDR3 amino acids: CASSEFGTGTKYETQYF. The CDR3 DNA, read in part, is TGTGCCAGCAGTGAATTCGGGACAGGGACCAAGTATGAGACC.

There are many counts of this clone. The sequence runs out 3 residues before the end of the CDR3; the remainder is reconstructed from the germline J gene. The chain combines TRBV19 with TRBJ1-1, with D perhaps TRBD1 (5 bases). The V gene's germline CDR1 is LNHDA and CDR2 SQIVND (reference sequence). This CDR3 contains 13 residues. The V and J ends lost 0 bases and 3 bases respectively, with 5 bases between them. The sequenced part of the CDR3 DNA is TGTGCCAGTAGTATAGACAGGGACACTGAA. The encoded protein is CASSIDRDTE. In full, the CDR3 reads CASSIDRDTEAFF.

This clone came up many times. The DNA ends 3 residues before the CDR3 does, and the rest of the CDR3 is filled in from the germline J gene. The chain employs TRBV2 and TRBJ1-2, with D possibly matching TRBD1 (6 bases). The CDR3 consists of 14 residues. V was pared by 6 bases and J by 7 bases, with 18 bases between. Germline V gives CDR1 SNHLY, CDR2 FYNNEI. CDR3 DNA (partial): TGTGCCAGCAGCCACCGACAGGCCTCGGGTGGC. It translates to CASSHRQASGG. The whole CDR3 reads CASSHRQASGGYTF.

This clone showed up many times. Read sequence stops 3 residues before the CDR3 end, and the germline J gene provides the missing end. J is TRBJ1-2 and V is TRBV5-6; 8 nucleotides agree with TRBD1. The V gene end was trimmed by 4 bases and the J gene end by 4 bases; junction bases not matched to a gene: 9. This CDR3 has 15 amino acids. Germline CDR1 and CDR2: SGHDT and YYEEEE. The CDR3 DNA, read in part, is TGTGCCAGCAGCGCATTGGACAGGGCCACCTATGGC. Translation: CASSALDRATYG. The CDR3 as a whole reads CASSALDRATYGYTF.

This clone was counted at least ten times. Incomplete CDR3 DNA: TGCGCCAGCAGCTTGGAAGCTTTCTCCTACGAG. Its translation is CASSLEAFSYE. The entire CDR3 protein reads CASSLEAFSYEQYF. The V gene is TRBV5-1, the J gene TRBJ2-7; D is unclear. Coverage ceases 3 residues before the CDR3 finishes, and the germline J gene fills in the end. Germline CDR1 reads SGHRS; CDR2 reads YFSETQ. Trimming stripped 0 bases from V and 0 bases from J, with 7 bases between. CDR3 length: 14 amino acids. The complete variable domain, with remaining parts taken from reference TRBV5-1 and TRBJ2-7, reads KAGVTQTPRYLIKTRGQQVTLSCSPISGHRSVSWYQQTPGQGLQFLFEYFSETQRNKGNFPGRFSGRQFSNSRSEMNVSTLELGDSALYLCASSLEAFSYEQYFGPGTRLTVT.

This clone was counted ten times or more. The sequenced fragment ends 3 residues before the CDR3 boundary, so the rest is inferred from the germline J gene. The chain couples TRBV12-3 or TRBV12-4 to TRBJ1-6; tentatively, D is TRBD1 (6 bases). V lost 5 bases to trimming and J lost 5 bases, with 7 bases between them. The CDR3 has 13 amino acids. The CDR3 region is CASSTGNNSPLHF. The CDR3 bases that were read are TGTGCCAGCAGTACAGGGAATAATTCACCC.

The sample holds many counts of this clone. From the germline J gene comes the end of the CDR3, since the read stops 3 residues before it. The chain links TRBV19 to TRBJ1-5, with 9 nucleotides matching TRBD1. Germline assignment: CDR1 LNHDA and CDR2 SQIVND (reference sequence). The CDR3 has 16 amino acids. J gave up 2 bases and V 7 bases, and 9 bases lay outside the gene matches. Here the CDR3 reads CASIQQGAGGNQPQHF. CDR3 DNA (partial): TGTGCCAGTATCCAACAGGGGGCTGGGGGCAATCAGCCC.

This clone has ten or more counts. The CDR3 extends 3 residues past the end of the read, so its final part is completed from the germline J gene. The chain combines TRBV24-1 with TRBJ1-4; 7 bases line up with TRBD1. The CDR3 totals 11 residues. Germline CDR1 KGHDR, CDR2 SFDVKD. The CDR3 here is CATSDDRVLFF. The sequenced CDR3 bases are TGTGCCACCAGTGATGACAGGGTA.

This clone was detected ten times or more. With the read ending 3 residues before the CDR3 end, the germline J gene is used to fill in that end. The chain uses TRBV29-1 and TRBJ2-3; 7 bases match TRBD1. This CDR3 is 14 amino acids long. Germline V gene data show CDR1 as SQVTM and CDR2 as ANQGSEA. Trimming removed 6 bases from V and 7 bases from J; junction bases left unmatched: 13. The part of the CDR3 DNA that was read is TGCAGCGTAGGAGACAGGGCCACGACCCATACG. This translates into CSVGDRATTHT. The whole CDR3 reads CSVGDRATTHTQYF.

There are many counts of this clone. The CDR3 end falls 3 residues outside the read, so it is completed with the germline J gene. The chain recombines TRBV10-1 with TRBJ2-7; tentatively, D is TRBD2 (5 bases). Trimming shortened V by 2 bases and J by 6 bases, and 11 bases separated the two germline ends. The germline V gene encodes CDR1 WNHNN and CDR2 SYGVQD (reference sequence). The CDR3 totals 13 residues. The DNA read from the CDR3 is TGCGCCAGCAGTGAGCAGGTGGCGGGCGAG. This codes for CASSEQVAGE. The CDR3 in full is CASSEQVAGEQYF.

This clone was picked up many times. Incomplete CDR3 DNA: TGCGCCAGCAGCGAATCGGTTGGGGCCATCTACGAG. Residues: CASSESVGAIYE. Given in full, the CDR3 is CASSESVGAIYEQYF. The V call is TRBV5-1, the J call TRBJ2-7; possibly TRBD1 for D (5 bases). The read stops 3 residues short of the end of the CDR3; the missing end is completed from the germline J gene. The CDR3 length is 15 residues. The germline V gene has CDR1 SGHRS and CDR2 YFSETQ. The V and J ends lost 4 bases and 3 bases respectively, with 17 bases between them. Full variable domain (outside the CDR3, taken from reference TRBV5-1 and TRBJ2-7): KAGVTQTPRYLIKTRGQQVTLSCSPISGHRSVSWYQQTPGQGLQFLFEYFSETQRNKGNFPGRFSGRQFSNSRSEMNVSTLELGDSALYLCASSESVGAIYEQYFGPGTRLTVT.

Ten or more counts support this clone. Coverage ceases 3 residues before the CDR3 finishes, and the germline J gene fills in the end. The chain joins TRBV5-6 to TRBJ2-7, with a possible D match to TRBD1 (6 bases). V was cut by 4 bases and J by 0 bases, with 14 bases left in between. This CDR3 is 15 amino acids long. Looked up from germline, CDR1 is SGHDT and CDR2 is YYEEEE. The part of the CDR3 DNA that was read is TGTGCCAGCAGCGCACCGGGACACAGCTCCTACGAG. The encoded protein is CASSAPGHSSYE. The CDR3 in full is CASSAPGHSSYEQYF.

Many counts were recorded for this clone. The read terminates 3 residues ahead of where the CDR3 ends, so the germline J gene completes it. This rearrangement joins TRBV6-1 to TRBJ1-2; 10 bases are shared with TRBD1. Germline loops: CDR1 MNHNS, CDR2 SASEGT. The CDR3 consists of 17 residues. Germline trimming cut 1 base from V and 4 bases from J; bases unmatched to any gene: 9. The covered CDR3 bases are TGTGCCAGCAGTGAAGAGGGGGACAGGGGCTTATCCTATGGC. Residues: CASSEEGDRGLSYG. The full-length CDR3 reads as CASSEEGDRGLSYGYTF.